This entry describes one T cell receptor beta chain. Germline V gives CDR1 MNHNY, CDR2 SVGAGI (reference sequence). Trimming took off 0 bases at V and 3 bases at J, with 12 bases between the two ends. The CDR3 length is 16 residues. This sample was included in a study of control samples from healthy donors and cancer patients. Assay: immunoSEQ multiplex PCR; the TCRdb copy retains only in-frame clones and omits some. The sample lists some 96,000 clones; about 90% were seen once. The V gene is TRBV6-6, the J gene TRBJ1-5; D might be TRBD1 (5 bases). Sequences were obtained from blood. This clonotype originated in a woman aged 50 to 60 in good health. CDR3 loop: CASSYSSRDYNQPQHF. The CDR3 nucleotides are TGTGCCAGCAGTTACTCGAGCAGGGATTACAATCAGCCCCAGCATTTT.